This T cell receptor beta chain is from a study of CD8 T cells in Susac syndrome. With respect to this clonotype: Antigen: not known.

Points from the study as a whole: The study conceded that relatively few individuals underwent its TCR sequencing and HLA analysis.

The authors reverse transcribed roughly 0.5 to 1 ug RNA with random hexamers. TCRdb re-analysed the immunoSEQ multiplex PCR reads in MiXCR, keeping a single row per CDR3 protein. The repertoire consists of roughly 120,000 distinct CDR3 sequences, with around 95% occurring once and the leading ten covering 0.095% to 0.1%. Trimming removed 0 bases at V and 0 bases at J, with 12 bases between. Germline CDR1 is ENHRY and CDR2 is SYGVKD. This CDR3 region has 16 residues. The sample taken for sequencing was CD4+ T cells from PBMCs. The rearrangement joins TRBV10-3 to TRBJ2-7, with D unresolved. This TCR came from a human donor in good health. The CDR3 coding sequence is TGTGCCATCAGTGAGTCTGAAGCAGAAAGCTCCTACGAGCAGTACTTC. Translated, it gives CAISESEAESSYEQYF.